These 29 T cell receptor beta chains were sequenced from one sample in a study of blood T cell repertoires in COVID-19. Clones were read by immunoSEQ multiplex PCR, and TCRdb kept only the in-frame ones, dropping some. In the table there are around 130,000 clones, around four fifths of which are singletons. Sequencing was performed on peripheral blood. The receptors were gathered from a human donor in a cohort sampled during active COVID-19.

The CDR3 is CASSEYSLTDTQYF. Here the CDR3 DNA reads TGTGCCAGCAGTGAATATTCCCTCACAGATACGCAGTATTTT. This chain joins TRBV25-1 and TRBJ2-3; no reliable D call. The CDR3 loop spans 14 amino acids. Germline V CDR1 and CDR2: MGHDK, SYGVNS. Trimming shortened V by 0 bases and J by 2 bases, and 6 bases separated the two germline ends.

This clone showed up just once. The J gene is TRBJ1-1, the V gene TRBV25-1, with 8 bases identical to TRBD1. The V segment lost 6 bases and the J segment 1 base; nucleotides outside the gene matches: 1. Germline assignment: CDR1 MGHDK and CDR2 SYGVNS. This CDR3 has 13 amino acids. The CDR3 coding sequence is TGTGCCAGCAGAGGGACAGGGAACACTGAAGCTTTCTTT. It encodes CASRGTGNTEAFF.

The CDR3: CASSPTAAGLSEAFF. The CDR3 DNA follows: TGTGCCAGCAGCCCAACGGCGGCAGGGCTAAGTGAAGCTTTCTTT. The chain is built from TRBV7-3 and TRBJ1-1, with D possibly TRBD1 on 5 matching bases. In germline, CDR1 is SGHTA, CDR2 FQGTGA. Trimming stripped 5 bases from V and 7 bases from J, with 20 bases between. This CDR3 region has 15 residues.

The rearrangement uses TRBV18 and TRBJ1-3; TRBD1 matches at 7 bases. With 3 bases clipped from V and 2 bases from J, the junction kept 7 bases outside the gene matches. This CDR3 spans 16 amino acids. Germline CDR1 KGHSH, CDR2 LQKENI. CDR3 DNA sequence: TGTGCCAGCTCACCCCCGGGAGGGGGCACTGGAAACACCATATATTTT. Amino acid sequence: CASSPPGGGTGNTIYF.

The CDR3 here is CASSLEAGRSGKLFF. CDR3 in DNA: TGCGCCAGCAGCTTGGAGGCGGGGAGGTCGGGAAAACTGTTTTTT. V gene TRBV5-1 combines with J gene TRBJ1-4; D remains unclear. CDR1 SGHRS and CDR2 YFSETQ come from the germline V gene. The V end lost 0 bases, the J end lost 10 bases, and 16 bases lay between the germline ends. The CDR3 runs to 15 residues.

The gene calls are TRBV15 and TRBJ1-6; tentatively, D is TRBD1 (5 bases). The CDR3 loop spans 15 amino acids. Trimming removed 3 bases from V and 3 bases from J, with 9 bases in between. The germline V gene has CDR1 LNHNV and CDR2 YYDKDF (reference sequence). The CDR3 loop is CATSREGNYNSPLHF. The CDR3 DNA follows: TGTGCCACCAGCAGGGAGGGGAACTATAATTCACCCCTCCACTTT.

This clone was counted a single time. The rearrangement uses TRBV6-5 and TRBJ2-7, with TRBD2 identical over 13 bases. The ends lost 8 bases at V and 3 bases at J; junction bases unmatched: 4. This CDR3 has 14 amino acids. Looked up from germline, CDR1 is MNHEY and CDR2 is SVGAGI. CDR3 in amino acids: CASSGLAGYYEQYF. The CDR3 DNA reads TGTGCCAGCTCGGGACTAGCGGGGTACTACGAGCAGTACTTC.

The chain uses TRBV4-2 and TRBJ1-5; 8 nucleotides agree with TRBD1. The V and J ends lost 1 base and 4 bases, in that order; junction bases with no gene match: 9. There are 17 residues in the CDR3. Germline CDR1 is LGHNA and CDR2 is YNFKEQ. The CDR3 reads CASSQAAGTGLNQPQHF. The DNA of the CDR3 is TGTGCCAGCAGCCAAGCCGCCGGGACAGGCCTAAATCAGCCCCAGCATTTT.

The V call is TRBV23-1, the J call TRBJ2-5; no firm D call. TRBV23-1 is annotated as an ORF whose role is uncertain. The V end was cut by 5 bases, the J end by 5 bases, with 12 bases between. The CDR3 has 13 amino acids. The CDR3: CASSRTIRETQYF. Written as DNA, the CDR3 is TGCGCCAGCAGTAGAACCATCCGGGAGACCCAGTACTTC.

This rearrangement joins TRBV5-3 to TRBJ2-2; 11 bases line up with TRBD2. TRBV5-3 is classed as an ORF, of uncertain function. This CDR3 comprises 17 residues. The V and J ends lost 4 bases and 4 bases, in that order; junction bases with no gene match: 9. The CDR3 DNA reads TGTGCCAGAAGCCTCCAACTAGCGGGGGCCCTCACCGGGGAGCTGTTTTTT. It is translated as CARSLQLAGALTGELFF.

The rearrangement uses TRBV7-9 and TRBJ2-7; TRBD2 matches 8 bases. From germline, CDR1 is SEHNR and CDR2 FQNEAQ (reference sequence). V trimming: 4 bases; J trimming: 12 bases; junction bases outside the gene matches: 11. The CDR3 consists of 13 residues. This CDR3 reads CASSSPGGAGVYF. In DNA, the CDR3 is TGTGCCAGCAGCTCCCCGGGGGGGGCGGGGGTGTACTTC.

In the case of this clone: The sample has other DNA sequences that encode this CDR3 too. This rearrangement joins TRBV7-9 to TRBJ1-5; 8 bases are a match to TRBD1. Germline V gives CDR1 SEHNR, CDR2 FQNEAQ (reference sequence). J gave up 0 bases and V 5 bases, and 3 bases lay outside the gene matches. The CDR3 runs 15 residues. CDR3 protein: CASSRTGNSNQPQHF. The CDR3 DNA sequence: TGTGCCAGCAGCCGGACAGGGAATAGCAATCAGCCCCAGCATTTT.

The chain carries TRBV5-1 and TRBJ2-2, with a tentative D call TRBD1 (6 bases). Germline CDR1 and CDR2: SGHRS and YFSETQ. V gave up 3 bases and J gave up 1 base, with 16 bases separating them. The CDR3 is 17 residues long. The CDR3 DNA follows: TGCGCCAGCAGCTCACCAGTACAGGGACGGAACACCGGGGAGCTGTTTTTT. Its protein product is CASSSPVQGRNTGELFF.

The chain couples TRBV5-5 to TRBJ2-7; TRBD1 aligns across 8 bases. This CDR3 has 14 amino acids. With V trimmed by 4 bases and J by 3 bases, 6 bases remained unmatched. Looked up from germline, CDR1 is SGHKS and CDR2 is YYEKEE (reference sequence). The CDR3 loop reads CASSVRQGYYEQYF. In DNA, the CDR3 is TGTGCCAGCAGCGTCCGACAGGGGTACTACGAGCAGTACTTC.

The genes are TRBV1 and TRBJ1-1; the table names TRBD1, a call not compared with the DNA. TRBV1 is classified as a pseudogene. This CDR3 is 14 amino acids long. The CDR3 region is CTSSPGGMNTEAFF. CDR3 coding DNA: TGCACCAGCAGCCCAGGTGGTATGAACACTGAAGCTTTCTTT.

J is TRBJ1-4 and V is TRBV29-1; TRBD1 matches 8 bases. The germline V gene has CDR1 SQVTM and CDR2 ANQGSEA. This CDR3 is 13 amino acids long. V lost 7 bases and J lost 7; bases outside the gene matches: 8. CDR3 DNA sequence: TGCAGCGCCAGAGCAGGGGGCCGTGAAAAACTGTTTTTT. It codes for CSARAGGREKLFF.

The rearrangement links TRBV6-5 to TRBJ2-7; 8 bases line up with TRBD1. The CDR3 is made up of 14 amino acids. Germline lookup yields CDR1 MNHEY and CDR2 SVGAGI. Trimming removed 7 bases from V and 2 bases from J; junction bases left unmatched: 7. In DNA form, the CDR3 reads TGTGCCAGCACCGCCACAGGGGGACCCTACGAGCAGTACTTC. This gives the protein CASTATGGPYEQYF.

CDR3 sequence reads: CASSVVTGGSGNTIYF. The CDR3 DNA sequence: TGTGCCAGCAGCGTAGTAACAGGGGGCTCTGGAAACACCATATATTTT. This chain connects TRBV9 to TRBJ1-3; TRBD1 aligns across 8 bases. The germline CDR1 and CDR2 sequences are SGDLS and YYNGEE. The V and J ends lost 0 bases and 0 bases, in that order; junction bases with no gene match: 2. The CDR3 totals 16 residues.

The chain couples TRBV12-3 or TRBV12-4 to TRBJ2-7, with 7 bases lining up with TRBD1. This CDR3 has 13 residues. V shed 6 bases and J 1 base; nucleotides not matched to a gene: 3. The DNA for the CDR3 is TGTGCCAGCAGGGGGGACAGTTCCTACGAGCAGTACTTC. Encoded protein: CASRGDSSYEQYF.

This chain joins TRBV14 and TRBJ1-5; D call uncertain. Germline assignment: CDR1 SGHDN and CDR2 FVKESK. The V end was cut by 2 bases, the J end by 1 base, with 6 bases between. CDR3 length equals 14 residues. CDR3 nucleotides: TGTGCCAGCAGCCAATTGCGAAGCAATCAGCCCCAGCATTTT. It specifies CASSQLRSNQPQHF.

This clone was observed at least ten times. This rearrangement joins TRBV5-1 to TRBJ2-2; tentatively, D is TRBD1 (5 bases). Germline lookup yields CDR1 SGHRS and CDR2 YFSETQ. CDR3 length equals 14 residues. Trimming pared 5 bases from V and 1 base from J, leaving 9 bases between. CDR3 sequence: CASRQAVNTGELFF. In nucleotides, the CDR3 is TGCGCCAGCAGACAGGCCGTGAACACCGGGGAGCTGTTTTTT.

The chain has TRBV27 and TRBJ2-7; perhaps TRBD2 as D (6 bases). The CDR3 is 13 amino acids. Trimming took 7 bases from V and 1 from J, leaving 11 bases between them. Germline assignment: CDR1 MNHEY and CDR2 SMNVEV (reference sequence). The CDR3 reads CASISRESYEQYF. The CDR3 nucleotides read TGTGCCAGCATCTCCCGGGAGTCCTACGAGCAGTACTTC.

This chain links TRBV6-4 with TRBJ1-5; no reliable D call. The CDR3 totals 13 residues. The germline V gene encodes CDR1 MRHNA and CDR2 SNTAGT. The V end lost 8 bases, the J end lost 6 bases, and 14 bases lay between the germline ends. CDR3: CASSSGSGQPQHF. The CDR3 DNA follows: TGTGCCAGCTCCTCGGGAAGCGGTCAGCCCCAGCATTTT.

The chain uses TRBV5-1 and TRBJ2-2, with 9 bases aligning to TRBD1. CDR1 SGHRS and CDR2 YFSETQ come from the germline V gene. The CDR3 totals 14 residues. The trim removed 4 bases at V and 12 bases at J, leaving 10 bases unmatched. CDR3 nucleotide sequence: TGCGCCAGCAGCCAGAACGCCGGGACAGGGAAGCTGTTTTTT. It yields the protein CASSQNAGTGKLFF.

Remarks on this clone: This sample also contains other DNA sequences that code for the same CDR3. The chain employs TRBV27 and TRBJ2-7; 9 nucleotides match TRBD2. The CDR3 has 17 residues. J lost 7 bases, V lost 2 bases, and 15 bases had no gene match. Germline CDR1 is MNHEY and CDR2 is SMNVEV (reference sequence). CDR3 sequence reads: CASSLKFRAGGAGEQYF. CDR3 nucleotide sequence: TGTGCCAGCAGTTTAAAATTTCGCGCGGGGGGGGCCGGGGAGCAGTACTTC.

The V call is TRBV5-1, the J call TRBJ1-6, with D possibly matching TRBD1 (5 bases). V lost 5 bases and J 3 bases, leaving 27 bases between the germline ends. The CDR3 totals 20 residues. Looked up from germline, CDR1 is SGHRS and CDR2 is YFSETQ. CDR3: CASSEGSRGGVSNYNSPLHF. In DNA, the CDR3 is TGCGCCAGCAGTGAGGGCAGTCGCGGAGGGGTCTCCAACTATAATTCACCCCTCCACTTT.

J is TRBJ1-4 and V is TRBV27; the D gene is possibly TRBD1 (5 bases). Germline-derived CDR1 and CDR2 are MNHEY and SMNVEV (reference sequence). The length of the CDR3 is 15 residues. V was trimmed by 5 bases and J by 9 bases, leaving 19 bases between them. The CDR3 region is CASSGTGGLGQKLFF. The CDR3, as DNA: TGTGCCAGCAGTGGTACAGGTGGGCTAGGGCAAAAACTGTTTTTT.

This sequence joins TRBV30 and TRBJ1-1; a weak D match, TRBD1 (6 bases). Per germline, CDR1 GTSNPN and CDR2 SVGIG (reference sequence). V shed 2 bases and J shed 4 bases, with 17 bases lying between them. CDR3 length: 15 residues. In DNA, the CDR3 is TGTGCCTGGAGTTCGGCTGAGGGGGGGTTCACTGAAGCTTTCTTT. Translating gives CAWSSAEGGFTEAFF.

The gene calls are TRBV6-1 and TRBJ1-3, with D unclear. This CDR3 is 15 amino acids long. Germline CDR1 MNHNS, CDR2 SASEGT. The ends were cut back, 2 bases at V and 0 bases at J, with 8 bases in the middle. The CDR3 sequence is CASSEMPVSGNTIYF. The CDR3 bases are TGTGCCAGCAGTGAAATGCCGGTCTCTGGAAACACCATATATTTT.